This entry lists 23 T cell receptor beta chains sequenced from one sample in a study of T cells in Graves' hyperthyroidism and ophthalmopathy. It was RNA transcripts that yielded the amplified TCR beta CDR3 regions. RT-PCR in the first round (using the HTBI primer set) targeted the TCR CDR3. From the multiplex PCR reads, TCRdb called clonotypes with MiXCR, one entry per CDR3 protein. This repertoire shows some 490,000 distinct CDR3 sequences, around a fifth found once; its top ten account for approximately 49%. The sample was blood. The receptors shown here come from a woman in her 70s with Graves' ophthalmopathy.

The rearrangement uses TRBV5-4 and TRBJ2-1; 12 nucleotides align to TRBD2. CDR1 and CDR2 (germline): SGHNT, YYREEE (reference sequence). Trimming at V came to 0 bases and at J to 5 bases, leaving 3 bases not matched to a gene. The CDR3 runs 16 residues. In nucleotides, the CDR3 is TGTGCCAGCAGCTTGGACAGGACTAGCGGGAACAATGAGCAGTTCTTC. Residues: CASSLDRTSGNNEQFF.

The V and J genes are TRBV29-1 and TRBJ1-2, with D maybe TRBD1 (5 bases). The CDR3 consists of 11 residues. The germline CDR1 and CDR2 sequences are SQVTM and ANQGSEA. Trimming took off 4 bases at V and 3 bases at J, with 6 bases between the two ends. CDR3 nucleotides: TGCAGCGTTGGCAGGGACTATGGCTACACCTTC. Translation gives CSVGRDYGYTF.

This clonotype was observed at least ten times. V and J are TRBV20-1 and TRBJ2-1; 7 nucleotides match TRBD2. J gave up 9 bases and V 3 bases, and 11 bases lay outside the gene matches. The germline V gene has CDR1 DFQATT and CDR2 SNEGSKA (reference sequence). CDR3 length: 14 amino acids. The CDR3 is CSARTPQLASEQFF. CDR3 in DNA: TGCAGTGCTAGGACCCCCCAACTAGCGAGTGAGCAGTTCTTC.

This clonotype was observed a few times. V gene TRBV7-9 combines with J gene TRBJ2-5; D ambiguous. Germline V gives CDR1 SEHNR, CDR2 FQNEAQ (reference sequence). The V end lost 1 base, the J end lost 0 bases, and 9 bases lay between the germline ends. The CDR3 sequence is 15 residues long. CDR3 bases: TGTGCCAGCAGCTTAGTTAGGCAAAACCAAGAGACCCAGTACTTC. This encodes CASSLVRQNQETQYF.

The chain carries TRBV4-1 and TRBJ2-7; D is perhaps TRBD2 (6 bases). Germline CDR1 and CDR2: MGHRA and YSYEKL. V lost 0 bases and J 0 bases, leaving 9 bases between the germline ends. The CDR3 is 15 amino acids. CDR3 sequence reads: CASSQEGTGSYEQYF. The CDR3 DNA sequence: TGCGCCAGCAGCCAAGAGGGGACTGGCTCCTACGAGCAGTACTTC.

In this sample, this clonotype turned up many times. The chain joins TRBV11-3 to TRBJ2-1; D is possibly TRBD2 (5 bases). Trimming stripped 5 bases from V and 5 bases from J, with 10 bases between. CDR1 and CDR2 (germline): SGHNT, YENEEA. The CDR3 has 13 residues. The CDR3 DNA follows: TGTGCCAGCAGCACGAGGGCGAACAATGAGCAGTTCTTC. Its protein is CASSTRANNEQFF.

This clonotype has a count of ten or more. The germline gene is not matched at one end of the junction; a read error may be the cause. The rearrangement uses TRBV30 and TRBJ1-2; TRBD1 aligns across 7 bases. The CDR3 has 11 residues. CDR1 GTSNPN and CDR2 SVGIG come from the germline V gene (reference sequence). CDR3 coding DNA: TGTGCCTGGACCTTGGACAGGATTCCTTCCTTC. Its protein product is CAWTLDRIPSF.

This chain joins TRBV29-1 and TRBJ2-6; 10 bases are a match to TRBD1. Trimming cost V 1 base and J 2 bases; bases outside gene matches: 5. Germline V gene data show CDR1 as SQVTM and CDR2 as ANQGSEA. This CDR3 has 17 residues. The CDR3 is CSVEGQGASTGANVLTF. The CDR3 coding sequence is TGCAGCGTTGAAGGACAGGGGGCGTCCACTGGGGCCAACGTCCTGACTTTC.

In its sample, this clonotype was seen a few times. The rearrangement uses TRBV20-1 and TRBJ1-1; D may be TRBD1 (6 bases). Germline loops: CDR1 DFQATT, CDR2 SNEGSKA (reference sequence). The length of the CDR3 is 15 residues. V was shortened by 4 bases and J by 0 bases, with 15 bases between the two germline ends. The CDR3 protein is CSAIHYSGVNTEAFF. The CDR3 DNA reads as TGCAGTGCTATTCACTATTCAGGGGTGAACACTGAAGCTTTCTTT.

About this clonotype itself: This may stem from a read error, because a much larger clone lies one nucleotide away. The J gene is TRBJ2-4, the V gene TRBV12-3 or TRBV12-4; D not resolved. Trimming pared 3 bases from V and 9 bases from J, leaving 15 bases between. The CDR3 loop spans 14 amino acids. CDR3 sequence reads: CASSFEPVESIQYF. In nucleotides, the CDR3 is TGTGCCAGCAGTTTTGAGCCGGTGGAAAGCATTCAGTACTTC.

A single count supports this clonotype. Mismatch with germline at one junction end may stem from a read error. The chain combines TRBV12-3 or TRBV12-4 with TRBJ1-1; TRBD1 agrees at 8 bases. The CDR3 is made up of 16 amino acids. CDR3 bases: TGTGCCAGCAGTGTCCGGACAGGGAGCCTGAACACTGAAGCTCTCTTT. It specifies CASSVRTGSLNTEALF.

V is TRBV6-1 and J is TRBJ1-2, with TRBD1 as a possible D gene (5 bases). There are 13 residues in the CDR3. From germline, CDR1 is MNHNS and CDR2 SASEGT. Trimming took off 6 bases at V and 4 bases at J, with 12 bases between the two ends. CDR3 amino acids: CASSQQDLYGYTF. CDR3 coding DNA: TGTGCCAGCAGCCAACAGGACCTCTATGGCTACACCTTC.

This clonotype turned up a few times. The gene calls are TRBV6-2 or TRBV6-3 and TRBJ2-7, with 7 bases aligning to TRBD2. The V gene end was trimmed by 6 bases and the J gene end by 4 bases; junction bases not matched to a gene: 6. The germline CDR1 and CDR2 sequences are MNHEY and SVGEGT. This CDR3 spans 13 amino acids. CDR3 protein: CASRLANSYEQYF. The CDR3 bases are TGTGCCAGCAGACTAGCGAACTCTTACGAGCAGTACTTC.

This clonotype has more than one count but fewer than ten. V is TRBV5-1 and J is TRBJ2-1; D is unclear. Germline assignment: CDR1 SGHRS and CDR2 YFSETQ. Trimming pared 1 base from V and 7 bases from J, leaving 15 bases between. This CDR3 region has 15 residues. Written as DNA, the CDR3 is TGCGCCAGCAGCTTGACCGCTATCAACGGGAATGAGCAGTTCTTC. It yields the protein CASSLTAINGNEQFF. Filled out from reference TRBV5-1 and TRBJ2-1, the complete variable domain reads KAGVTQTPRYLIKTRGQQVTLSCSPISGHRSVSWYQQTPGQGLQFLFEYFSETQRNKGNFPGRFSGRQFSNSRSEMNVSTLELGDSALYLCASSLTAINGNEQFFGPGTRLTVL.

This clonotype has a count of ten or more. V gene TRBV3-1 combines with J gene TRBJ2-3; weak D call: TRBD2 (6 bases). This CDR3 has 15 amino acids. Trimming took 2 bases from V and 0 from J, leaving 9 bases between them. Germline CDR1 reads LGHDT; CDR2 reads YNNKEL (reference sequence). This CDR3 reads CASSQLGTSTDTQYF. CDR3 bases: TGTGCCAGCAGCCAACTCGGGACTAGCACAGATACGCAGTATTTT.

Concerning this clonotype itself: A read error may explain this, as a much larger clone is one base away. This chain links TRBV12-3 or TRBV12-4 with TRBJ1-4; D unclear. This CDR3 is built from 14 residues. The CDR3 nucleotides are TGTGCCGGCAGTTTGTCGCGAGCTAATGAAAAACTGTTTTTT. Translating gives CAGSLSRANEKLFF.

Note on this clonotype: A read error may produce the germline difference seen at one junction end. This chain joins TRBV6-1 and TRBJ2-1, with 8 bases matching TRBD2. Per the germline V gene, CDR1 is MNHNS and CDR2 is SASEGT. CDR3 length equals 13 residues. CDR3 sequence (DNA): TGTGCCAGCAGTAAAGCTAGCGGGAATGAGCAGTTCTTC. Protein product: CASSKASGNEQFF.

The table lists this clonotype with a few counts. CDR3: CSATTSGTGRGYGYTF. The CDR3 DNA reads as TGCAGTGCCACCACCTCCGGGACAGGCAGGGGCTATGGCTACACCTTC. V and J are TRBV20-1 and TRBJ1-2; 8 bases align to TRBD1. The V gene end was trimmed by 6 bases and the J gene end by 4 bases; junction bases not matched to a gene: 16. Per the germline V gene, CDR1 is DFQATT and CDR2 is SNEGSKA (reference sequence). CDR3 length: 16 amino acids.

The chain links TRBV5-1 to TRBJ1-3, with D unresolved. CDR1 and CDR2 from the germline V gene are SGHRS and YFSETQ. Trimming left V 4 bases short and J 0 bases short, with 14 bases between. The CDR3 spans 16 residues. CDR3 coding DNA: TGCGCCAGCAGCCCAGTGGGGTCCCGCTCTGGAAACACCATATATTTT. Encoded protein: CASSPVGSRSGNTIYF.

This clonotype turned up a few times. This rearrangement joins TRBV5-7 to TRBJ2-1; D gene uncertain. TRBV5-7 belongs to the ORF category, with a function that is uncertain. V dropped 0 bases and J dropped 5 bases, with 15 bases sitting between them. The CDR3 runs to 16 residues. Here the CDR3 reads CASSLVGRGLDNEQFF. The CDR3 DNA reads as TGTGCCAGCAGCTTGGTAGGCCGAGGATTAGACAATGAGCAGTTCTTC.

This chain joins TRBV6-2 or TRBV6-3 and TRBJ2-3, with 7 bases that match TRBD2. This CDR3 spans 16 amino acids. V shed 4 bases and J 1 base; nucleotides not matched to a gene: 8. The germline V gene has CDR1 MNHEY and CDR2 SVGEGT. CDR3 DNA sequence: TGTGCCAGCAGTTCAGTGGCGGGAGTCCGCACAGATACGCAGTATTTT. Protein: CASSSVAGVRTDTQYF.

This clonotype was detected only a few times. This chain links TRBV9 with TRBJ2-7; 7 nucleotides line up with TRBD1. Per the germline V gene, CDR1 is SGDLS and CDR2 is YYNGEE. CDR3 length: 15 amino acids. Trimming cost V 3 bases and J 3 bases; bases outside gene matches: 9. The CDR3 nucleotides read TGTGCCAGCAGCGCAGGGGGTGGGACGCACTACGAGCAGTACTTC. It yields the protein CASSAGGGTHYEQYF.

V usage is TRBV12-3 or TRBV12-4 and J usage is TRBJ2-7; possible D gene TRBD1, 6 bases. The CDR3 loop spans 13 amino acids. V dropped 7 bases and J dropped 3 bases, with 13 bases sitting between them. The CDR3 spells CASTSIRGYEQYF. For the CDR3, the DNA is TGTGCCAGCACCTCGATCAGGGGCTACGAGCAGTACTTC.